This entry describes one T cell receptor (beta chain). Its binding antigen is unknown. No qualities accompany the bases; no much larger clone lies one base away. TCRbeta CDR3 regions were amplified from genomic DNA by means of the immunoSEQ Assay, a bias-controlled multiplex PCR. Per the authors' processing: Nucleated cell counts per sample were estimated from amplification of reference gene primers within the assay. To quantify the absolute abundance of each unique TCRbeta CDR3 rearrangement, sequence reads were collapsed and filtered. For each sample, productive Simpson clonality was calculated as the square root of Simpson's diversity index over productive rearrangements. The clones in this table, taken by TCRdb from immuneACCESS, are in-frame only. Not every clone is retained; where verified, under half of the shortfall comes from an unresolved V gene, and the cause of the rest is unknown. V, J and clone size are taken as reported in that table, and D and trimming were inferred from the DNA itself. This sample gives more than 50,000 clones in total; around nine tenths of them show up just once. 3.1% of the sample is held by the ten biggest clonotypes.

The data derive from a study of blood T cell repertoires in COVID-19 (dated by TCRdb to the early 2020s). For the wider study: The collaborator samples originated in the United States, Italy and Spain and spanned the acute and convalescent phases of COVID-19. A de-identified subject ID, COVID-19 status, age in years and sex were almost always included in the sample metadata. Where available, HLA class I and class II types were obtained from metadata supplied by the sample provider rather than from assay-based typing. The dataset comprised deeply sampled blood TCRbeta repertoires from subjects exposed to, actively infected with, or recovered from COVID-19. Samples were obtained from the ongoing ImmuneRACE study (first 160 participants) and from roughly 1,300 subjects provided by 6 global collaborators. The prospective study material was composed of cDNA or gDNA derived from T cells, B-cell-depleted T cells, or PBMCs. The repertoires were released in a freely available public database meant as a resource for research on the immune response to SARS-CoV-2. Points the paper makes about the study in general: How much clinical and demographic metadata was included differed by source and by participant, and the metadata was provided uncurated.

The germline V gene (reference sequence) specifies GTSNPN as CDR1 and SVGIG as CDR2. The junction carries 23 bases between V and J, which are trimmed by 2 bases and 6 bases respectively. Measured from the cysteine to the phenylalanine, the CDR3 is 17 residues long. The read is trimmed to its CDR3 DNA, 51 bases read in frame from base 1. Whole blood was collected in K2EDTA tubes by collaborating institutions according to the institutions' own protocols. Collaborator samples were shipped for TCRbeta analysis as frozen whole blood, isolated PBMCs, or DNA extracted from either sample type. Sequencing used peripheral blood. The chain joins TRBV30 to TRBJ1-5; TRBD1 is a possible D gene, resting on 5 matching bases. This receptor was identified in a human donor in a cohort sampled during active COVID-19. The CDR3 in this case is CAWSPRNSRDSFQPQHF. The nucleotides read TGTGCCTGGAGTCCCCGAAATTCCCGGGACTCCTTTCAGCCCCAGCATTTT.